This TCR beta chain emerged from a study of blood T cell repertoires in COVID-19. Using immunoSEQ multiplex PCR, the repertoire was profiled, and TCRdb retains in-frame clones only, with some absent. Seen here are tens of thousands of clones, 65% to 90% observed once, and the top ten hold roughly 25%. The germline V gene encodes CDR1 LNHDA and CDR2 SQIVND (reference sequence). This CDR3 is 14 amino acids long. The V end lost 0 bases, the J end lost 7 bases, and 12 bases lay between the germline ends. This TCR was recovered from a man aged 55 to 69 with acute or convalescent COVID-19. V and J are TRBV19 and TRBJ2-5, with D possibly being TRBD1 (7 bases). The sample was peripheral blood. This CDR3 is CASSIETEGATQYF. CDR3 in DNA: TGTGCCAGTAGTATAGAGACGGAGGGGGCGACCCAGTACTTC.